The present T cell receptor (beta chain) was sequenced within a study of neurological immune-mediated disorders. Time point here: longitudinal time-point 2. Blood bank volunteers in Maryland, USA, served as healthy controls. The study built unsorted libraries from 2 million PBMCs kept at -80 C. The team produced cDNA through 5'RACE using 10-nucleotide random UMIs. Over 190 million TCR-beta sequences from 15-18 subjects came out of each sequencing run. TCRdb re-called the 5' RACE reads with MiXCR, one entry per CDR3 protein. Of roughly 60,000 distinct CDR3 sequences listed, around 9.7% are singletons. There are many counts of this clonotype. Material for sequencing was PBMCs. The TCR was taken from a man aged 25-45 years in good health.

Written as DNA, the CDR3 is TGTGCCAGCAGCTTAGTGTCTAGCGGGACTTACGAGCAGTACTTC. As protein: CASSLVSSGTYEQYF. The chain recombines TRBV7-2 with TRBJ2-7, with 9 positions matching TRBD2. J gave up 4 bases and V 1 base, and 5 bases lay outside the gene matches. The CDR3 sequence is 15 residues long. Germline V gene lookup returns CDR1 SGHTA and CDR2 FQGNSA. Looking up the rest from reference TRBV7-2 and TRBJ2-7 gives the full variable domain: GAGVSQSPSNKVTEKGKDVELRCDPISGHTALYWYRQSLGQGLEFLIYFQGNSAPDKSGLPSDRFSAERTGGSVSTLTIQRTQQEDSAVYLCASSLVSSGTYEQYFGPGTRLTVT.